Below, 20 T cell receptor beta chains from the same sample are listed, as sequenced in a study of blood T cell repertoires in COVID-19. Sequencing used immunoSEQ multiplex PCR; TCRdb keeps in-frame clones, though not all of them. This repertoire shows 130,000 to 150,000 clones, approximately 80% found once; its top ten account for about 9.2%. Sequenced sample: PBMCs or T cells enriched from blood (not recorded which). All receptors come from a man between 45 and 60 years old who had recovered from COVID-19.

This rearrangement joins TRBV5-1 to TRBJ2-1, with 8 nucleotides matching TRBD2. Germline lookup yields CDR1 SGHRS and CDR2 YFSETQ. The CDR3 contains 15 residues. After removal of 4 bases from V and 5 bases from J, the junction contained 8 bases not matched to a gene. The CDR3 region is CASSPRLASDNEQFF. In DNA, the CDR3 is TGCGCCAGCAGCCCCCGACTAGCGTCTGACAATGAGCAGTTCTTC.

The CDR3 nucleotides read TGTGCCAGCAGCCCCTCCGGGACTAGCGGGTTGTACAATGAGCAGTTCTTC. Translation: CASSPSGTSGLYNEQFF. V gene TRBV7-2 combines with J gene TRBJ2-1; 12 bases line up with TRBD2. The length of the CDR3 is 17 residues. The trim removed 5 bases at V and 4 bases at J, leaving 9 bases unmatched. From germline, CDR1 is SGHTA and CDR2 FQGNSA.

The chain links TRBV25-1 to TRBJ2-1; 11 nucleotides agree with TRBD1. The CDR3 runs to 13 residues. With V trimmed by 8 bases and J by 6 bases, 3 bases remained unmatched. CDR1 and CDR2 from the germline V gene are MGHDK and SYGVNS. The CDR3 here is CASGDRGANEQFF. As DNA, the CDR3 is TGTGCCAGCGGGGACAGGGGGGCCAATGAGCAGTTCTTC.

The chain employs TRBV13 and TRBJ2-7, with 7 bases lining up with TRBD1. The CDR3 contains 14 residues. The germline gives CDR1 PRHDT, CDR2 FYEKMQ (reference sequence). Germline trimming cut 3 bases from V and 6 bases from J; bases unmatched to any gene: 8. The CDR3 reads CASSFYRGPPEQYF. DNA of the CDR3: TGTGCCAGCAGCTTTTACAGGGGCCCCCCCGAGCAGTACTTC.

The chain couples TRBV10-3 to TRBJ1-2, with 8 bases identical to TRBD1. V was clipped by 1 base and J by 1 base; unmatched bases: 8. The length of the CDR3 is 17 residues. Germline CDR1 and CDR2: ENHRY and SYGVKD. CDR3 bases: TGTGCCATCAGTGAGTGGATCCGGGACAGGAGTAACTATGGCTACACCTTC. Translation gives CAISEWIRDRSNYGYTF.

The CDR3 DNA reads as TGTGCCAGCAGCCACCCTAAGGGGCCCCTCCACTTT. Translation: CASSHPKGPLHF. J is TRBJ1-6 and V is TRBV3-1 (or the pseudogene TRBV3-2), with D maybe TRBD1 (5 bases). The CDR3 runs 12 residues. Trimming took 3 bases from V and 13 from J, leaving 10 bases between them. Germline V lookup: CDR1 LGHDT, CDR2 YNNKEL (reference sequence).

This clone has only one observation. The CDR3 DNA reads TGTGCCAGCAGCGCCGAACAGGGAACCTACAATGAGCAGTTCTTC. The encoded protein is CASSAEQGTYNEQFF. The chain joins TRBV9 to TRBJ2-1; possibly TRBD1 for D (6 bases). This CDR3 region has 15 residues. Germline V gives CDR1 SGDLS, CDR2 YYNGEE. The V and J ends lost 3 bases and 2 bases respectively, with 12 bases between them.

The chain uses TRBV5-1 and TRBJ2-4, with D possibly being TRBD2 (6 bases). Germline CDR1 is SGHRS and CDR2 is YFSETQ. The CDR3 extends over 15 amino acids. Deletions cut 6 bases from V and 5 bases from J, with 18 bases between. Here the CDR3 DNA reads TGCGCCAGCAACAATGGCGGGGACCTCCAAAACATTCAGTACTTC. Translated: CASNNGGDLQNIQYF.

The chain is built from TRBV7-2 and TRBJ1-3; D is possibly TRBD1 (5 bases). This CDR3 has 17 residues. Trimming pared 1 base from V and 3 bases from J, leaving 16 bases between. Germline assignment: CDR1 SGHTA and CDR2 FQGNSA. Written as DNA, the CDR3 is TGTGCCAGCAGCTTAGAGTCAGGGAATCCCTATGGAAACACCATATATTTT. The encoded protein is CASSLESGNPYGNTIYF.

The sample holds one count of this clone. This rearrangement joins TRBV29-1 to TRBJ2-3, with D perhaps matching TRBD1 (6 bases). Germline V gene data show CDR1 as SQVTM and CDR2 as ANQGSEA. The CDR3 extends over 11 amino acids. The germline V and J ends were trimmed by 7 bases and 1 base, with 6 bases remaining between them. CDR3 loop: CSGQGTDTQYF. CDR3 DNA sequence: TGCAGCGGACAGGGCACAGATACGCAGTATTTT.

This sequence joins TRBV11-2 and TRBJ1-2; TRBD1 matches 8 bases. This CDR3 is built from 16 residues. The V and J ends lost 2 bases and 4 bases, in that order; junction bases with no gene match: 9. Germline V CDR1 and CDR2: SGHAT, FQNNGV. DNA of the CDR3: TGTGCCAGCAGCTTAAAAGGGGACAGGCGAGCCTATGGCTACACCTTC. Protein: CASSLKGDRRAYGYTF. The variable domain in full, completed from reference TRBV11-2 and TRBJ1-2, reads EAGVAQSPRYKIIEKRQSVAFWCNPISGHATLYWYQQILGQGPKLLIQFQNNGVVDDSQLPKDRFSAERLKGVDSTLKIQPAKLEDSAVYLCASSLKGDRRAYGYTFGSGTRLTVV.

This rearrangement joins TRBV2 to TRBJ2-2, with TRBD1 matching 11 bases. CDR1 and CDR2 (germline): SNHLY, FYNNEI. The CDR3 sequence is 14 residues long. V lost 6 bases, J lost 7 bases, and 4 bases stayed unmatched. This CDR3 is CASSRDRGNGELFF. The CDR3 DNA reads TGTGCCAGCAGCCGGGACAGGGGGAACGGGGAGCTGTTTTTT.

This chain joins TRBV5-1 and TRBJ1-4, with no clear D. The germline V and J ends were trimmed by 4 bases and 5 bases, with 12 bases remaining between them. From germline, CDR1 is SGHRS and CDR2 YFSETQ. The CDR3 is 14 residues long. CDR3 bases: TGCGCCAGCAGCCCCCGAGAGGGAAATGAAAAACTGTTTTTT. As protein: CASSPREGNEKLFF.

CDR3 protein: CASSLLGTANTEAFF. The CDR3 DNA reads TGTGCCAGCAGCTTATTGGGGACAGCGAACACTGAAGCTTTCTTT. V is TRBV7-2 and J is TRBJ1-1, with 7 bases that match TRBD1. From germline, CDR1 is SGHTA and CDR2 FQGNSA. The J segment lost 1 base and the V segment lost 2 bases, leaving 4 bases of the junction unmatched. This CDR3 comprises 15 residues. Drawing the rest from reference TRBV7-2 and TRBJ1-1, the complete variable domain is GAGVSQSPSNKVTEKGKDVELRCDPISGHTALYWYRQSLGQGLEFLIYFQGNSAPDKSGLPSDRFSAERTGGSVSTLTIQRTQQEDSAVYLCASSLLGTANTEAFFGQGTRLTVV.

The chain couples TRBV4-3 to TRBJ1-1; 10 bases map to TRBD1. From germline, CDR1 is LGHNA and CDR2 YSLEER. The V gene end was trimmed by 0 bases and the J gene end by 11 bases; junction bases not matched to a gene: 3. The CDR3 runs 13 residues. The CDR3 here is CASSQDMGQGAFF. CDR3 DNA sequence: TGCGCCAGCAGCCAAGATATGGGACAGGGGGCTTTCTTT.

This clone is a singleton in its sample. The chain joins TRBV18 to TRBJ1-6, with 9 bases identical to TRBD1. V gave up 0 bases and J gave up 0 bases; unmatched junction bases: 3. CDR1 is KGHSH and CDR2 is LQKENI in the germline V gene. The CDR3 is made up of 18 amino acids. The CDR3 DNA follows: TGTGCCAGCTCACCACCCGGGACAGGGAGCTCCTATAATTCACCCCTCCACTTT. Residues: CASSPPGTGSSYNSPLHF. Full variable domain (outside the CDR3, taken from reference TRBV18 and TRBJ1-6): NAGVMQNPRHLVRRRGQEARLRCSPMKGHSHVYWYRQLPEEGLKFMVYLQKENIIDESGMPKERFSAEFPKEGPSILRIQQVVRGDSAAYFCASSPPGTGSSYNSPLHFGNGTRLTVT.

This clone came up a few times. The chain is built from TRBV11-2 and TRBJ1-2; 12 positions agree with TRBD1. This CDR3 region has 17 residues. In germline, CDR1 is SGHAT, CDR2 FQNNGV. After removal of 4 bases from V and 8 bases from J, the junction contained 14 bases not matched to a gene. The CDR3: CASSSGTGGLPGWGYTF. The DNA for the CDR3 is TGTGCCAGCAGCTCCGGGACAGGGGGCTTACCGGGGTGGGGCTACACCTTC.

This clone was recorded a few times. This chain connects TRBV27 to TRBJ1-5; 7 bases agree with TRBD1. Unmatched junction bases numbered 11, after V lost 5 bases and J lost 4 bases. The CDR3 runs 16 residues. Germline V gene lookup returns CDR1 MNHEY and CDR2 SMNVEV (reference sequence). The CDR3 DNA follows: TGTGCCAGCAGTCCTCAGGGGGGTGTAGGAAATCAGCCCCAGCATTTT. Residues: CASSPQGGVGNQPQHF.

This chain connects TRBV5-5 to TRBJ1-3; D is undetermined. V was shortened by 1 base and J by 6 bases, with 5 bases between the two germline ends. This CDR3 region has 12 residues. The germline CDR1 and CDR2 sequences are SGHKS and YYEKEE (reference sequence). The CDR3 sequence: CASSLNTNTIYF. The CDR3 nucleotides are TGTGCCAGCAGCTTGAACACAAACACCATATATTTT. The full variable domain, completed using reference TRBV5-5 and TRBJ1-3, is DAGVTQSPTHLIKTRGQQVTLRCSPISGHKSVSWYQQVLGQGPQFIFQYYEKEERGRGNFPDRFSARQFPNYSSELNVNALLLGDSALYLCASSLNTNTIYFGEGSWLTVV.

The chain is built from TRBV7-3 and TRBJ2-3, with a possible D match to TRBD2 (6 bases). V was shortened by 5 bases and J by 1 base, with 10 bases between the two germline ends. This CDR3 spans 14 amino acids. Germline CDR1 is SGHTA and CDR2 is FQGTGA. CDR3 DNA: TGTGCCAGCAGCACGGGGGTCCGCACAGATACGCAGTATTTT. Amino acid sequence: CASSTGVRTDTQYF.